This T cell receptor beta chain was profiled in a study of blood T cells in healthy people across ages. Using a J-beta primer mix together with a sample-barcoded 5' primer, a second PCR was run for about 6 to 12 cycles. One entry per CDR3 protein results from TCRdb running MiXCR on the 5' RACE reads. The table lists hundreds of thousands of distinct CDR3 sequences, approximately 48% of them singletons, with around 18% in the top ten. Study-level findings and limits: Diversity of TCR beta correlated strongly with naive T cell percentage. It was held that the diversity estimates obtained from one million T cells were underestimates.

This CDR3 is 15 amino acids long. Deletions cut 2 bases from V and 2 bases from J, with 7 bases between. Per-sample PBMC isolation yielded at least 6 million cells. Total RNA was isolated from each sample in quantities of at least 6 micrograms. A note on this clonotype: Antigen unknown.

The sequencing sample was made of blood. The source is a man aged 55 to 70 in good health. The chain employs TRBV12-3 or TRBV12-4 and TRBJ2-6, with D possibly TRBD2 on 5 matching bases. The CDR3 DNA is TGTGCCAGCAGTTTAAAGGGAGCTGGGGCCAACGTCCTGACTTTC. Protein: CASSLKGAGANVLTF.